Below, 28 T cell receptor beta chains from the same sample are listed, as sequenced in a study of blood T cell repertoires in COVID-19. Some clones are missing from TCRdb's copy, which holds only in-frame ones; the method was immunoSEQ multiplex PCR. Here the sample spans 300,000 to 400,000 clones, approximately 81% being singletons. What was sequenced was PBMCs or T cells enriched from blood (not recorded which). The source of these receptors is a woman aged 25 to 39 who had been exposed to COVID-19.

The CDR3 sequence is CASSLAGLAGFSYNEQFF. The CDR3 DNA reads TGCGCCAGCAGCTTGGCGGGACTAGCGGGGTTCTCCTACAATGAGCAGTTCTTC. This chain links TRBV5-1 with TRBJ2-1, with TRBD2 matching over 13 bases. CDR1 and CDR2 (germline): SGHRS, YFSETQ. The CDR3 is 18 residues long. V was pared by 0 bases and J by 0 bases, with 3 bases of the junction left unmatched. Full variable domain (outside the CDR3, taken from reference TRBV5-1 and TRBJ2-1): KAGVTQTPRYLIKTRGQQVTLSCSPISGHRSVSWYQQTPGQGLQFLFEYFSETQRNKGNFPGRFSGRQFSNSRSEMNVSTLELGDSALYLCASSLAGLAGFSYNEQFFGPGTRLTVL.

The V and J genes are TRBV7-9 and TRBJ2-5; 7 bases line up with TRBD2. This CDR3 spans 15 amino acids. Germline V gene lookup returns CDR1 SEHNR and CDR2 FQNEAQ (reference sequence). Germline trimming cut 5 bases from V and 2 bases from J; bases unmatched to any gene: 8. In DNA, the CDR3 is TGTGCCAGCAGCCCCCCACGGGGGGATCAAGAGACCCAGTACTTC. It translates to CASSPPRGDQETQYF.

DNA of the CDR3: TGTGCCAGCAGGTCCCTCCGGACAGGGAGTACTGAAGCTTTCTTT. Its translation is CASRSLRTGSTEAFF. The V and J genes are TRBV2 and TRBJ1-1; 8 positions match TRBD1. Germline CDR1 and CDR2: SNHLY and FYNNEI. With V trimmed by 6 bases and J by 5 bases, 11 bases remained unmatched. The CDR3 totals 15 residues.

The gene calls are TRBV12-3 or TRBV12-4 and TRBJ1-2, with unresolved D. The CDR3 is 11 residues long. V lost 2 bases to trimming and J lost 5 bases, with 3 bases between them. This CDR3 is CASSLLYGYTF. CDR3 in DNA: TGTGCCAGCAGTTTATTATATGGCTACACCTTC.

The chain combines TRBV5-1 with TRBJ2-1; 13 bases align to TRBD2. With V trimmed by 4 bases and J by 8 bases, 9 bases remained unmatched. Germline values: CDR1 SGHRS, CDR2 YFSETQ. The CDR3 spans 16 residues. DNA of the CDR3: TGCGCCAGCAGCCTTGACCCGGGACTAGCGGGATATGAGCAGTTCTTC. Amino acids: CASSLDPGLAGYEQFF. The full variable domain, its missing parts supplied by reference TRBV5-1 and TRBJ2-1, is KAGVTQTPRYLIKTRGQQVTLSCSPISGHRSVSWYQQTPGQGLQFLFEYFSETQRNKGNFPGRFSGRQFSNSRSEMNVSTLELGDSALYLCASSLDPGLAGYEQFFGPGTRLTVL.

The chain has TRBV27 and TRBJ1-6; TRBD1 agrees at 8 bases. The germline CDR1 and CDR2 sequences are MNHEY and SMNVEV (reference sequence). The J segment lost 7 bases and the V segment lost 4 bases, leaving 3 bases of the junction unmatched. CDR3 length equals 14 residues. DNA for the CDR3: TGTGCCAGCAGTTGGGACAGGTTAAATTCACCCCTCCACTTT. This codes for CASSWDRLNSPLHF.

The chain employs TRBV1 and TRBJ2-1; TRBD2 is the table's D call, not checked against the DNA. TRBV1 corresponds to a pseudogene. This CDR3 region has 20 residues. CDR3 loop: CTSSQERLAGGSASYNEQFF. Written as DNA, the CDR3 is TGCACCAGCAGCCAAGAGAGACTAGCGGGAGGGTCGGCCTCCTACAATGAGCAGTTCTTC.

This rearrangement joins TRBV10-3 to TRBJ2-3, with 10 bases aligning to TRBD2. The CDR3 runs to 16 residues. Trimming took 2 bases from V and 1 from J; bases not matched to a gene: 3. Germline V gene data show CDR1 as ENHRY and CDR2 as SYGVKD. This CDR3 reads CAISELAGAGTDTQYF. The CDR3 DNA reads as TGTGCCATCAGTGAGCTAGCGGGGGCCGGCACAGATACGCAGTATTTT.

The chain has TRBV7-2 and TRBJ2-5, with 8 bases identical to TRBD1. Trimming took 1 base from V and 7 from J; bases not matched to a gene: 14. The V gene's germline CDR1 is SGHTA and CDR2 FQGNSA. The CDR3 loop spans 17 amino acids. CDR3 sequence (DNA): TGTGCCAGCAGCTTAGTCTCGTCAGGGGGCACTCTCAGGACCCAGTACTTC. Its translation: CASSLVSSGGTLRTQYF.

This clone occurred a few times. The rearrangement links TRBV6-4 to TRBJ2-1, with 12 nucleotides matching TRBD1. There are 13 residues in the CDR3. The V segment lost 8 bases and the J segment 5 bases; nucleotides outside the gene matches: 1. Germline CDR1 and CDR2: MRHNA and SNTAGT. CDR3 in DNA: TGTGCCAGCCGGGACAGGGGGCACAATGAGCAGTTCTTC. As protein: CASRDRGHNEQFF.

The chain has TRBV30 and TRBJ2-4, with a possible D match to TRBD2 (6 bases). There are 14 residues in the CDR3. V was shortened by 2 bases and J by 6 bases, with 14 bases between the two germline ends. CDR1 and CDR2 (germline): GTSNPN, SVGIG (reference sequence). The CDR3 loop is CAWSRSMGGNIQYF. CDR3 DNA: TGTGCCTGGAGTCGCTCGATGGGAGGAAACATTCAGTACTTC.

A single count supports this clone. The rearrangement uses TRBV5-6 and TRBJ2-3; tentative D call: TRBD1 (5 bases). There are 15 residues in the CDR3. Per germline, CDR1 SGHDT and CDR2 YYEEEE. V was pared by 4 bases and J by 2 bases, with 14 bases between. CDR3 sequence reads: CASSPWAGNTDTQYF. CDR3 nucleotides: TGTGCCAGCAGCCCCTGGGCAGGGAACACAGATACGCAGTATTTT. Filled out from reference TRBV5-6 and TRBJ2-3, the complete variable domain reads DAGVTQSPTHLIKTRGQQVTLRCSPKSGHDTVSWYQQALGQGPQFIFQYYEEEERQRGNFPDRFSGHQFPNYSSELNVNALLLGDSALYLCASSPWAGNTDTQYFGPGTRLTVL.

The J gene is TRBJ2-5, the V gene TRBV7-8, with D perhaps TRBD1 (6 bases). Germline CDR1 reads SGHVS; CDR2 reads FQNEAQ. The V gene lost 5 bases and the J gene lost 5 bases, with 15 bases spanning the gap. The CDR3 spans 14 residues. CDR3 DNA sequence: TGTGCCAGCAGCCCCACAGCCCAGGGGGAGACCCAGTACTTC. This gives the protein CASSPTAQGETQYF. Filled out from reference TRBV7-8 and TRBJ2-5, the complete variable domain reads GAGVSQSPRYKVAKRGQDVALRCDPISGHVSLFWYQQALGQGPEFLTYFQNEAQLDKSGLPSDRFFAERPEGSVSTLKIQRTQQEDSAVYLCASSPTAQGETQYFGPGTRLLVL.

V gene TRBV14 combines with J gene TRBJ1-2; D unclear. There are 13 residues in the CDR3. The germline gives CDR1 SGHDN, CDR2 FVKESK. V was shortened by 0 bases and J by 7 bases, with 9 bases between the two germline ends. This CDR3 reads CASSQERVRGYTF. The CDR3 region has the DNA TGTGCCAGCAGCCAAGAACGAGTCCGTGGCTACACCTTC.

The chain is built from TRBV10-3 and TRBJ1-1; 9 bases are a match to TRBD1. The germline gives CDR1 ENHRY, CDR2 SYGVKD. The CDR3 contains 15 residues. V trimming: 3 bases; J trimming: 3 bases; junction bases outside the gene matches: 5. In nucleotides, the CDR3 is TGTGCCATCAGTGACCTTGGGACAGGGTACACTGAAGCTTTCTTT. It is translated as CAISDLGTGYTEAFF.

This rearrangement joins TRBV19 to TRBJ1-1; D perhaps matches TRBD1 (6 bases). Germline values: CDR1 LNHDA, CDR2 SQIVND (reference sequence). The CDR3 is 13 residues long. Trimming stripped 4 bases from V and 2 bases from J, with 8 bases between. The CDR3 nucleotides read TGTGCCAGTAGTAAACAGGGTAACACTGAAGCTTTCTTT. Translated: CASSKQGNTEAFF.

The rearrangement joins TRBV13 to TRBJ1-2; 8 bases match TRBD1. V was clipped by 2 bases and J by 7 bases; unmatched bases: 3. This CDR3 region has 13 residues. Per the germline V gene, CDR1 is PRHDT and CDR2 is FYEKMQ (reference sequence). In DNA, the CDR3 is TGTGCCAGCAGCTTACAGGGGGCGGGTGGCTACACCTTC. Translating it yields CASSLQGAGGYTF.

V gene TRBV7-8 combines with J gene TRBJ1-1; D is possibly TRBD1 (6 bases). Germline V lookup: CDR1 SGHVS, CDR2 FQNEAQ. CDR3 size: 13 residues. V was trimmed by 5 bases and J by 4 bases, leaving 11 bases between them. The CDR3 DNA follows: TGTGCCAGCAGCCTCGGGACACCCACTGAAGCTTTCTTT. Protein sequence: CASSLGTPTEAFF.

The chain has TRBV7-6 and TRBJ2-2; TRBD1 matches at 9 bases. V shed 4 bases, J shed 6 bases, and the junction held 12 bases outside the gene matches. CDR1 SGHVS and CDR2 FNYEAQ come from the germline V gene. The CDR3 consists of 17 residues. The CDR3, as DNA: TGTGCCAGCAGCTCCGCCGTCGGACAGGGGAGGTCCGGGGAGCTGTTTTTT. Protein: CASSSAVGQGRSGELFF.

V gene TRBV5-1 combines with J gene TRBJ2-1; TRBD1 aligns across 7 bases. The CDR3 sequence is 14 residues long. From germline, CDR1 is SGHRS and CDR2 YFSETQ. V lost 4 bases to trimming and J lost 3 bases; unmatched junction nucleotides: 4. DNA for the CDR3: TGCGCCAGCAGCGAGACAGGGAACTACAATGAGCAGTTCTTC. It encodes CASSETGNYNEQFF.

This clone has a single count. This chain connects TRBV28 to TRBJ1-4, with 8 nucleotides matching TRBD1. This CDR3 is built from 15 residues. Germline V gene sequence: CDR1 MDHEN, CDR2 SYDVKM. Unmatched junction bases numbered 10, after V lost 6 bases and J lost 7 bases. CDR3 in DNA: TGTGCCAGCAGGAAACGGGACAGGACCACTGAAAAACTGTTTTTT. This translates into CASRKRDRTTEKLFF.

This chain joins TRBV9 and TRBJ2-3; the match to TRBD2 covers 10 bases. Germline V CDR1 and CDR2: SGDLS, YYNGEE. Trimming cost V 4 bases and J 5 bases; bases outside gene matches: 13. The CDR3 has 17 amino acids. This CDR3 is CASSPLGEAGGQDTQYF. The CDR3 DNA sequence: TGTGCCAGCAGCCCCCTTGGTGAAGCGGGGGGGCAAGATACGCAGTATTTT.

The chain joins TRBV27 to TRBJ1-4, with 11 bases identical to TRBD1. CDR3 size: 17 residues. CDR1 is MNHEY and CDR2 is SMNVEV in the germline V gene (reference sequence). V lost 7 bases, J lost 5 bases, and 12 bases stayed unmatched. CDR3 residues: CASIIPPGTGGNEKLFF. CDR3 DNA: TGTGCCAGCATCATCCCGCCCGGGACAGGGGGGAATGAAAAACTGTTTTTT.

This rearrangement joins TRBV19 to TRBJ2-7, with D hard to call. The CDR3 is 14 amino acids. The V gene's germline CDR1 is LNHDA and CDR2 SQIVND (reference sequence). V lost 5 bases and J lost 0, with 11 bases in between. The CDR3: CASSPRLSSYEQYF. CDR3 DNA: TGTGCCAGTAGTCCCCGACTGAGCTCCTACGAGCAGTACTTC. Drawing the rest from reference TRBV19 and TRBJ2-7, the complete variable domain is DGGITQSPKYLFRKEGQNVTLSCEQNLNHDAMYWYRQDPGQGLRLIYYSQIVNDFQKGDIAEGYSVSREKKESFPLTVTSAQKNPTAFYLCASSPRLSSYEQYFGPGTRLTVT.

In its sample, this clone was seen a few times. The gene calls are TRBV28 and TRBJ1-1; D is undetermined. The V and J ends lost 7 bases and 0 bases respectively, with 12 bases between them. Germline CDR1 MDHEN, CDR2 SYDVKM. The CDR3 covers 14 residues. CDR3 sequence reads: CASTAGVMNTEAFF. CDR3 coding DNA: TGTGCCAGCACGGCCGGGGTAATGAACACTGAAGCTTTCTTT.

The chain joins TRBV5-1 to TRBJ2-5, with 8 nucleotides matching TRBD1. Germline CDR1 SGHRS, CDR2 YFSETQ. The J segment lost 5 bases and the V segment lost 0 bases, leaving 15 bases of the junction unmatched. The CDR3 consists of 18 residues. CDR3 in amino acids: CASSLGVAAGGAGETQYF. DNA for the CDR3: TGCGCCAGCAGCTTGGGGGTCGCAGCAGGGGGCGCTGGGGAGACCCAGTACTTC.

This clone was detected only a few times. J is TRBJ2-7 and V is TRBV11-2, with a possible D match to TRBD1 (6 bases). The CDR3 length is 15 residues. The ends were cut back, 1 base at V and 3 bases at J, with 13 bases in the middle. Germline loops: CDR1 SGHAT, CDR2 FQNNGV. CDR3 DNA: TGTGCCAGCAGCTTAGTAGCAGGGGCGATCTACGAGCAGTACTTC. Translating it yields CASSLVAGAIYEQYF.

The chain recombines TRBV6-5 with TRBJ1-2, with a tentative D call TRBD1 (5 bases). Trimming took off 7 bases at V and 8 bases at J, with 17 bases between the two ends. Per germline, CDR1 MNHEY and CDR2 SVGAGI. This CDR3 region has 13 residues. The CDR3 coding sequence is TGTGCCAGCATCCACGCTGGGGGGGAAGGCTACACCTTC. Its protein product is CASIHAGGEGYTF.